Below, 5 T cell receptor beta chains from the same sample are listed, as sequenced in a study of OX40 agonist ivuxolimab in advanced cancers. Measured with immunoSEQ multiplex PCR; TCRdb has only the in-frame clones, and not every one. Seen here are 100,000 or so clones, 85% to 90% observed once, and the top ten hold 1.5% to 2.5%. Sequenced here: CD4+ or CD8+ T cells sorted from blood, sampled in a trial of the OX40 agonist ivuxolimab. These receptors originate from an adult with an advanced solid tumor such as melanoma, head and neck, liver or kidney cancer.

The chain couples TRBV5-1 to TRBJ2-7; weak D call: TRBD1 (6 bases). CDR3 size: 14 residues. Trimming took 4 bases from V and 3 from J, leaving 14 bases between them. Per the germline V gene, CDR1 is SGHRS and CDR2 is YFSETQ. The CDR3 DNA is TGCGCCAGCAGCGCACAGGGACATAACTACGAGCAGTACTTC. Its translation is CASSAQGHNYEQYF.

DNA of the CDR3: TGCGCCAGCAGTACCCTCGGGGTAACTAATGAAAAACTGTTTTTT. This codes for CASSTLGVTNEKLFF. The chain is built from TRBV10-2 and TRBJ1-4, with unresolved D. Germline assignment: CDR1 WSHSY and CDR2 SAAADI. V dropped 5 bases and J dropped 1 base, with 11 bases sitting between them. The CDR3 spans 15 residues.

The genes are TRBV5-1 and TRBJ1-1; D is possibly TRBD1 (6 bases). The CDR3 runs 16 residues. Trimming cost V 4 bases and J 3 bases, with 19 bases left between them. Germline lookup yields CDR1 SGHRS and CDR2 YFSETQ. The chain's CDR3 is CASSPRGGARDTEAFF. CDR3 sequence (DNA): TGCGCCAGCAGCCCCCGGGGGGGGGCGCGGGACACTGAAGCTTTCTTT.

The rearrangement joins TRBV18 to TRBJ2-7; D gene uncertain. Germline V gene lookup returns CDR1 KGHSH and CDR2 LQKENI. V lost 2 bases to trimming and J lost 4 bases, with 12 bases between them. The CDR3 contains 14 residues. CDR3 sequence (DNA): TGTGCCAGCTCACCAGGCAGCTCGGATTACGAGCAGTACTTC. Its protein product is CASSPGSSDYEQYF.

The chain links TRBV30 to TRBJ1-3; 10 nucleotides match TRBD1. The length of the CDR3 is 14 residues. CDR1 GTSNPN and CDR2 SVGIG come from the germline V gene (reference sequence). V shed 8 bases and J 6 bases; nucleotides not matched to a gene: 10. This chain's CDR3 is CAGQGGAGTNTIYF. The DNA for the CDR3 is TGTGCCGGACAGGGGGGCGCTGGGACAAACACCATATATTTT.